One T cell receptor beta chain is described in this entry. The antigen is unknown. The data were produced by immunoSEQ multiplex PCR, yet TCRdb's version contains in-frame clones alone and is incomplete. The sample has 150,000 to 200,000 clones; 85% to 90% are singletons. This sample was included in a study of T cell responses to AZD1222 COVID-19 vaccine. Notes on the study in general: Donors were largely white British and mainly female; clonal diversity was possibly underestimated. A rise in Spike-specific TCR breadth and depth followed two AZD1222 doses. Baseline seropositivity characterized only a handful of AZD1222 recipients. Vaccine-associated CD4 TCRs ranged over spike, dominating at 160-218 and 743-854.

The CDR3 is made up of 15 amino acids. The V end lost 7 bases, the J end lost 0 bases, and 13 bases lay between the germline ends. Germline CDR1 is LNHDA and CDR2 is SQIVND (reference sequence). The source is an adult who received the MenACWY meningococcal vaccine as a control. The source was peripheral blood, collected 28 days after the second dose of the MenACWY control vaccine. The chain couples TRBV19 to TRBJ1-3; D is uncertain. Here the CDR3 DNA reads TGTGCCAGTACCACGGTGGGGATCTCTGGAAACACCATATATTTT. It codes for CASTTVGISGNTIYF.